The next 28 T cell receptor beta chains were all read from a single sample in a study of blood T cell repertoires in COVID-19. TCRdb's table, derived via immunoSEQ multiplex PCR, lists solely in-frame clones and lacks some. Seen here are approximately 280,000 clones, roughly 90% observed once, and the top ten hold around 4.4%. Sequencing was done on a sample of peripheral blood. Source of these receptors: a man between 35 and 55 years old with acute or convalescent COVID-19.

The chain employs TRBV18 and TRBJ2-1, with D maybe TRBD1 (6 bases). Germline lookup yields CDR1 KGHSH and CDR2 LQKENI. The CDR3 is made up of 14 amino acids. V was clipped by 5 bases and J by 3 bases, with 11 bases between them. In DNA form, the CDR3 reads TGTGCCAGCTCATGGTCGGACAGCTACAATGAGCAGTTCTTC. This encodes CASSWSDSYNEQFF.

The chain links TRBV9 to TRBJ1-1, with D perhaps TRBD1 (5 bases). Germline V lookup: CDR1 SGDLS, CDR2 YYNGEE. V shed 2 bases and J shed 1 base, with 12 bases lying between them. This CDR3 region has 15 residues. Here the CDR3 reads CASSVSGAGNTEAFF. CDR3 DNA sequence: TGTGCCAGCAGCGTGAGCGGGGCTGGGAACACTGAAGCTTTCTTT. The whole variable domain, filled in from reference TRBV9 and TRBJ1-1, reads DSGVTQTPKHLITATGQRVTLRCSPRSGDLSVYWYQQSLDQGLQFLIQYYNGEERAKGNILERFSAQQFPDLHSELNLSSLELGDSALYFCASSVSGAGNTEAFFGQGTRLTVV.

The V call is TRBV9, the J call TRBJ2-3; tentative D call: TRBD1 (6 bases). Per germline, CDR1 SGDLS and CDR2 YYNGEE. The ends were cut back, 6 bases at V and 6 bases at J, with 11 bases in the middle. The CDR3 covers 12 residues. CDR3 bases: TGTGCCAGCAATTTTGGGGGCGATACGCAGTATTTT. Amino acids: CASNFGGDTQYF.

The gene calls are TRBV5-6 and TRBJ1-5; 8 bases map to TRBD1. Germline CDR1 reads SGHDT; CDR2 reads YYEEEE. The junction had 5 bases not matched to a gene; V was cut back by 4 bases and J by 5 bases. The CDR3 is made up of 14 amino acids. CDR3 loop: CASSRRGPDQPQHF. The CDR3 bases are TGTGCCAGCAGCCGCAGGGGGCCCGATCAGCCCCAGCATTTT.

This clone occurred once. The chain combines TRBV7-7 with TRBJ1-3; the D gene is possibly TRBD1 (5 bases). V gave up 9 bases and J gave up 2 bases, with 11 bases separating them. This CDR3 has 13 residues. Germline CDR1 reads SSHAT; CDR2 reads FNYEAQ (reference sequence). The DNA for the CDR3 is TGTGCCAGTGGACAACACCCTGGAAACACCATATATTTT. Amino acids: CASGQHPGNTIYF.

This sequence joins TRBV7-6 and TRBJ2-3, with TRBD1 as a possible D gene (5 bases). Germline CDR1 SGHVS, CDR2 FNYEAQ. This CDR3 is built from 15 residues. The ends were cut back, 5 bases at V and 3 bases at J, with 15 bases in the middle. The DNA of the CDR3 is TGTGCCAGCAGCCACAGGCCTTCTGGGACAGATACGCAGTATTTT. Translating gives CASSHRPSGTDTQYF.

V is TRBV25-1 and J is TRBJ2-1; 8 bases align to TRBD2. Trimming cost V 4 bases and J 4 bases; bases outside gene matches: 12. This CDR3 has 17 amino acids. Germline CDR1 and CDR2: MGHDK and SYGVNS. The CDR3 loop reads CASSAPVAGKQYNEQFF. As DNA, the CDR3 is TGTGCCAGCAGTGCCCCCGTAGCGGGGAAGCAATACAATGAGCAGTTCTTC.

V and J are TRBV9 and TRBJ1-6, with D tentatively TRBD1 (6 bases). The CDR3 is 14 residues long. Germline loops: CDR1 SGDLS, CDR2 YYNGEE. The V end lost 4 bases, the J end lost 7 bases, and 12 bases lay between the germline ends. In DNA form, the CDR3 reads TGTGCCAGCAGCCCCAGAGGGGGAAATTCACCCCTCCACTTT. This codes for CASSPRGGNSPLHF. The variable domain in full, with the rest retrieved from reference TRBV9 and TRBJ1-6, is DSGVTQTPKHLITATGQRVTLRCSPRSGDLSVYWYQQSLDQGLQFLIQYYNGEERAKGNILERFSAQQFPDLHSELNLSSLELGDSALYFCASSPRGGNSPLHFGNGTRLTVT.

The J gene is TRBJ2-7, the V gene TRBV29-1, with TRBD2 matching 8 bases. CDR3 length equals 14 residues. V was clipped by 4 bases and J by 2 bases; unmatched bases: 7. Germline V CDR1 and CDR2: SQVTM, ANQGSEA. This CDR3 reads CSVVGRGATYEQYF. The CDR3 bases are TGCAGCGTTGTTGGGCGGGGGGCTACCTACGAGCAGTACTTC.

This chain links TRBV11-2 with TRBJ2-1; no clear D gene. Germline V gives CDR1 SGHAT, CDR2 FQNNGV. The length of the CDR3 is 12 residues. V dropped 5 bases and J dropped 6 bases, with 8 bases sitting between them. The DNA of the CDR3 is TGTGCCAGCAGCCCCGATAGCAATGAGCAGTTCTTC. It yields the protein CASSPDSNEQFF.

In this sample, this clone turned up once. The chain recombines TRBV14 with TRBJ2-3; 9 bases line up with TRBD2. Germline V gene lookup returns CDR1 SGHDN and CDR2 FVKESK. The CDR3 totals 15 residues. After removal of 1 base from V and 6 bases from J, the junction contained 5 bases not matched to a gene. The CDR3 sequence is CASSQVSSGMDTQYF. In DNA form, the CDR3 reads TGTGCCAGCAGCCAAGTGTCTAGCGGGATGGATACGCAGTATTTT.

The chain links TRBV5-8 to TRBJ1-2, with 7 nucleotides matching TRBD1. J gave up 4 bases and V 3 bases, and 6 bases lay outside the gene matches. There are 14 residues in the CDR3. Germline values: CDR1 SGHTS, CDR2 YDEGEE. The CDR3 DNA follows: TGTGCCAGCAGCTCGAGGACAGGACGCTATGGCTACACCTTC. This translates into CASSSRTGRYGYTF.

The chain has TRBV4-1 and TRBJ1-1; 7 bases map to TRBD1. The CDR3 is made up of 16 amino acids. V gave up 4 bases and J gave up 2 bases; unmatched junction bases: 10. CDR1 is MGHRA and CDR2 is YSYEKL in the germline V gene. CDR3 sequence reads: CASSPSGAGGNTEAFF. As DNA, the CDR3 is TGCGCCAGCAGCCCTTCCGGGGCAGGGGGTAACACTGAAGCTTTCTTT.

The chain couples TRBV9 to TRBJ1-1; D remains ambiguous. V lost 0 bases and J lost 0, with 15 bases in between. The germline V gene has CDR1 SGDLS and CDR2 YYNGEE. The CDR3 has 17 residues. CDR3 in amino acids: CASSVEGDGYLNTEAFF. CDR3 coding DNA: TGTGCCAGCAGCGTAGAGGGAGACGGTTACTTGAACACTGAAGCTTTCTTT.

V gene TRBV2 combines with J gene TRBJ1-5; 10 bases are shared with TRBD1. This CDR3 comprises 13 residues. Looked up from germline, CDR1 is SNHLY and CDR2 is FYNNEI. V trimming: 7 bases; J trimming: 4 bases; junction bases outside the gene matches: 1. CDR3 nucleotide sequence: TGTGCCAGCATGGGACAGGGGAATCAGCCCCAGCATTTT. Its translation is CASMGQGNQPQHF. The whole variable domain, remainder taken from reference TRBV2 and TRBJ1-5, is EPEVTQTPSHQVTQMGQEVILRCVPISNHLYFYWYRQILGQKVEFLVSFYNNEISEKSEIFDDQFSVERPDGSNFTLKIRSTKLEDSAMYFCASMGQGNQPQHFGDGTRLSIL.

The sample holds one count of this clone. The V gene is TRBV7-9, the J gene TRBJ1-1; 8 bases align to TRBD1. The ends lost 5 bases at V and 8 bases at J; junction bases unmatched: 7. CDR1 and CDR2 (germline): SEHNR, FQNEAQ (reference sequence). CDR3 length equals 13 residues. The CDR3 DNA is TGTGCCAGCAGCGGGACCAGGGGGCCCGAAGCTTTCTTT. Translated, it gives CASSGTRGPEAFF.

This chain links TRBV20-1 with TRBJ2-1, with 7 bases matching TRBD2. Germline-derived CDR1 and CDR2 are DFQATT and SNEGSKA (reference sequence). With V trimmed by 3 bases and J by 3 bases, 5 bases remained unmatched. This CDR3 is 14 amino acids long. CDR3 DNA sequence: TGCAGTGCTAGTGGGGGGGGTAACTACAATGAGCAGTTCTTC. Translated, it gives CSASGGGNYNEQFF.

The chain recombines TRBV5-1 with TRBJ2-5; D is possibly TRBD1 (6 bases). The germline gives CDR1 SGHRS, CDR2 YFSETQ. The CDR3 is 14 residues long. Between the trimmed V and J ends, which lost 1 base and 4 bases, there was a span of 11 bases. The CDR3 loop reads CASSLSSRGETQYF. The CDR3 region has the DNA TGCGCCAGCAGCTTGAGCTCCAGGGGAGAGACCCAGTACTTC.

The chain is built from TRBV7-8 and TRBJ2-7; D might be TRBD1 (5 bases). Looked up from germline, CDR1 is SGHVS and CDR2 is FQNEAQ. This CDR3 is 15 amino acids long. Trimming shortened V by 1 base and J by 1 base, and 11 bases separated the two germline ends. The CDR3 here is CASSLDETVSYEQYF. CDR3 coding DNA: TGTGCCAGCAGCTTAGACGAGACAGTTTCCTACGAGCAGTACTTC. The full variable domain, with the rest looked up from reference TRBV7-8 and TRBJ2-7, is GAGVSQSPRYKVAKRGQDVALRCDPISGHVSLFWYQQALGQGPEFLTYFQNEAQLDKSGLPSDRFFAERPEGSVSTLKIQRTQQEDSAVYLCASSLDETVSYEQYFGPGTRLTVT.

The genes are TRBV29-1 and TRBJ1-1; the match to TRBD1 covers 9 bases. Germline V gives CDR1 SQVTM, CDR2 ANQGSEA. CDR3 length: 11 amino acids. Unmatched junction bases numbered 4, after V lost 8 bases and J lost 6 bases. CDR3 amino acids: CSHRTGAEAFF. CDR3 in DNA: TGCAGCCACCGGACAGGGGCTGAAGCTTTCTTT.

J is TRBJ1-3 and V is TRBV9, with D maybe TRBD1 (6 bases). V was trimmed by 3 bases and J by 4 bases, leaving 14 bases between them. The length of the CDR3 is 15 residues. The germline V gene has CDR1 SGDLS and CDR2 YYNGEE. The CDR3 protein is CASSGLQGDGNTIYF. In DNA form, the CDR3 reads TGTGCCAGCAGCGGGTTACAGGGAGACGGAAACACCATATATTTT. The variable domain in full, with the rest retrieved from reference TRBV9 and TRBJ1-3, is DSGVTQTPKHLITATGQRVTLRCSPRSGDLSVYWYQQSLDQGLQFLIQYYNGEERAKGNILERFSAQQFPDLHSELNLSSLELGDSALYFCASSGLQGDGNTIYFGEGSWLTVV.

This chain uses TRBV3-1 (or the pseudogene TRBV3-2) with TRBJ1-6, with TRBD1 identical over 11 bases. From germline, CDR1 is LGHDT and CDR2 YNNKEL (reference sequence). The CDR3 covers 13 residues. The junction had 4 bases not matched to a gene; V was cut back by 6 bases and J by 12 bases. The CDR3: CASRGTGGGPLHF. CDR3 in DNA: TGTGCCAGCAGAGGGACAGGGGGGGGACCCCTCCACTTT.

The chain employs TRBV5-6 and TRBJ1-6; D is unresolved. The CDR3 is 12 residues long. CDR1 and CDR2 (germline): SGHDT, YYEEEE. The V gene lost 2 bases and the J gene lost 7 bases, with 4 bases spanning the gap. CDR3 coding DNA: TGTGCCAGCAGCTTTGAGAATTCACCCCTCCACTTT. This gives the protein CASSFENSPLHF.

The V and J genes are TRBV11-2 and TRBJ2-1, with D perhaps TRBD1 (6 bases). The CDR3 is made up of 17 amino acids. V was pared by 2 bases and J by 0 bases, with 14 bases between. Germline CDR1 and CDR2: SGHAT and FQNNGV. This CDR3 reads CASSLRGSVSSYNEQFF. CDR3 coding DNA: TGTGCCAGCAGCTTAAGGGGGTCGGTCAGCTCCTACAATGAGCAGTTCTTC.

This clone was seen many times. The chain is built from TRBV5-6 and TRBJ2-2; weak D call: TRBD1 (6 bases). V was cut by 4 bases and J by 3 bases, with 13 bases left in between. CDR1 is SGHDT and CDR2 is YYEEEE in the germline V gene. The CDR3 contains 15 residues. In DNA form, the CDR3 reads TGTGCCAGCAGCCTCCTTAACAGGGACACCGGGGAGCTGTTTTTT. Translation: CASSLLNRDTGELFF.

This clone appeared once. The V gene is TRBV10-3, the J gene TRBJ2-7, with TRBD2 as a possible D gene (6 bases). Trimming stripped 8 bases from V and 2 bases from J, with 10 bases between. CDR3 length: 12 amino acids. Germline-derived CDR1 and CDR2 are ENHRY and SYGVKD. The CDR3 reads CAISGGTYEQYF. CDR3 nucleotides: TGTGCCATCTCCGGAGGGACCTACGAGCAGTACTTC.

The CDR3 reads CASSLSGIDTQYF. CDR3 in DNA: TGTGCCAGCAGCTTGTCAGGTATAGATACGCAGTATTTT. The rearrangement links TRBV7-8 to TRBJ2-3; D is ambiguous. Per germline, CDR1 SGHVS and CDR2 FQNEAQ. The CDR3 is 13 amino acids. V was cut by 3 bases and J by 5 bases, with 9 bases left in between.

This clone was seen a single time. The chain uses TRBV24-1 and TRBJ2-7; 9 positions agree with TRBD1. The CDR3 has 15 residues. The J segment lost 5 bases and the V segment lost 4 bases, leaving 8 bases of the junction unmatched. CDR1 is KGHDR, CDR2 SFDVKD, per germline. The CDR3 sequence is CATSDPGQGIHEQYF. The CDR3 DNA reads TGTGCCACCAGTGACCCCGGACAGGGGATCCACGAGCAGTACTTC.